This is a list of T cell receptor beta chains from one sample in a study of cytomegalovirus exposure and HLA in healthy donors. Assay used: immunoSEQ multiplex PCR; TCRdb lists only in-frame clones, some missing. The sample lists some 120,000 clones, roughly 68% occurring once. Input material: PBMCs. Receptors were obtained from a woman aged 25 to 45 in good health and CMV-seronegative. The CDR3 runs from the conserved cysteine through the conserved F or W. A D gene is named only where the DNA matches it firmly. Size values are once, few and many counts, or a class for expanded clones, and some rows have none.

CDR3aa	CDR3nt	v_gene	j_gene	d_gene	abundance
CASSLNLGGGDGYTF	TGTGCCAGCAGTTTAAATCTAGGAGGGGGCGATGGCTACACCTTC	TRBV6-6	TRBJ1-2	TRBD1	NA
CASSLASSYNEQFF	TGCGCCAGCAGCTTGGCTAGCTCCTACAATGAGCAGTTCTTC	TRBV5-1	TRBJ2-1	NA	NA
CAWSAHGNTEAFF	TGTGCCTGGAGTGCGCACGGGAACACTGAAGCTTTCTTT	TRBV30	TRBJ1-1	NA	NA
CAISEGQGDEQYF	TGTGCCATCAGTGAGGGACAGGGTGACGAGCAGTACTTC	TRBV10-3	TRBJ2-7	TRBD1	NA
CASSLEGAYTEAFF	TGCGCCAGCAGCTTGGAGGGGGCGTACACTGAAGCTTTCTTT	TRBV5-1	TRBJ1-1	TRBD1	NA
CASGLGGGELFF	TGTGCCAGCGGTTTAGGAGGCGGGGAGCTGTTTTTT	TRBV6-5	TRBJ2-2	NA	few
CASSSQPTDRSYTF	TGTGCCAGCAGCTCCCAACCTACGGACAGAAGCTACACCTTC	TRBV5-4	TRBJ1-2	NA	NA
CASSAQGSSNQPQHF	TGTGCCAGCAGTGCACAGGGGTCGAGCAATCAGCCCCAGCATTTT	TRBV2	TRBJ1-5	TRBD1	once
CASKQQGAVNEQYF	TGTGCCAGCAAACAACAGGGGGCGGTCAACGAGCAGTACTTC	TRBV2	TRBJ2-7	TRBD1	NA
CASSFTSGGSGGSQYF	TGCGCCAGCAGCTTTACTAGCGGGGGGTCCGGGGGATCGCAGTATTTT	TRBV5-1	TRBJ2-3	TRBD2	few
CASSLSGDTEAFF	TGTGCCAGCAGTTTGTCAGGGGACACTGAAGCTTTCTTT	TRBV6-5	TRBJ1-1	NA	few